The source of this T cell receptor (beta chain) is a study of blood T cell repertoires in COVID-19. Study background: Samples representing acute and convalescent COVID-19 were sourced from the United States, Italy and Spain. The analysed material was cDNA or gDNA that came from T cells, B-cell-depleted T cells, or PBMCs.

Germline V gene sequence: CDR1 SGDLS, CDR2 YYNGEE. CDR3 length: 14 amino acids. The V end lost 5 bases, the J end lost 2 bases, and 12 bases lay between the germline ends. Per the authors' pipeline: By means of reference gene primer amplification, nucleated cell counts were estimated. The protocol was immunoSEQ multiplex PCR, while the TCRdb copy is restricted to in-frame clones and leaves out a portion. The DNA was the basis for D and trimming; V, J and clone size are from that table. The table lists fewer than 250,000 clones, 92% of them singletons, with approximately 1.2% in the top ten. The TCR comes from a man aged 25 to 40 with acute or convalescent COVID-19. The chain joins TRBV9 to TRBJ2-3; the D is unclear. The sample taken for sequencing was peripheral blood. CDR3 sequence: CASSEEPDTDTQYF. The CDR3 region has the DNA TGTGCCAGCAGTGAAGAGCCCGACACAGATACGCAGTATTTT.